These T cell receptor beta chains were read from a single sample in a study of blood T cells in healthy people across ages. From the 5' RACE reads, TCRdb called clonotypes with MiXCR, one entry per CDR3 protein. The sample consists of hundreds of thousands of distinct CDR3 sequences, less than 80% of them appearing once. The sample taken for sequencing was blood. The receptors come from a man under 40 in good health. Each CDR3 is given with its conserved first and last residue. D genes are given only for firm matches. Not every row has a clone size; where given, it reads once, few, many or a size class.

CDR3	DNA	V	J	D	length	size
CATSDQGLTGANVLTF	TGTGCCACCAGTGATCAAGGACTAACTGGGGCCAACGTCCTGACTTTC	TRBV24-1	TRBJ2-6	.	16	.
CSVPGLANYGYTF	TGCAGCGTCCCGGGTTTAGCTAACTATGGCTACACCTTC	TRBV29-1	TRBJ1-2	.	13	few
CASRFRANEKLFF	TGCGCCAGCAGATTTAGGGCTAATGAAAAACTGTTTTTT	TRBV5-1	TRBJ1-4	.	13	once
CASSLSSPTGNTIYF	TGTGCCAGCAGTTTATCCAGCCCGACTGGAAACACCATATATTTT	TRBV27	TRBJ1-3	.	15	.
CASSDSRGGTDTQYF	TGTGCCAGCAGTGACTCGCGGGGGGGCACAGATACGCAGTATTTT	TRBV6-4	TRBJ2-3	TRBD2	15	many
CASSAIGNSPLHF	TGTGCCAGCAGCGCGATTGGGAATTCACCCCTCCACTTT	TRBV7-9	TRBJ1-6	.	13	.
CASSAYRGSAGANVLTF	TGTGCCAGCAGTGCCTACAGGGGTTCAGCTGGGGCCAACGTCCTGACTTTC	TRBV6-1	TRBJ2-6	TRBD1	17	.
CASSLGQGLYYGYTF	TGTGCCAGCAGCTTGGGACAGGGGTTGTACTATGGCTACACCTTC	TRBV5-5	TRBJ1-2	TRBD1	15	many
CASTLDRADQPQHF	TGTGCCAGCACTCTAGACAGGGCGGATCAGCCCCAGCATTTT	TRBV12-3/TRBV12-4	TRBJ1-5	TRBD1	14	few
CASREGQGSYYGYTF	TGTGCCAGCAGAGAGGGACAGGGATCTTACTATGGCTACACCTTC	TRBV27	TRBJ1-2	TRBD1	15	.